These T cell receptor beta chains were read from a single sample in a study of blood T cell repertoires in COVID-19. Here immunoSEQ multiplex PCR was the method, and the copy in TCRdb shows in-frame clones only, minus some. The repertoire holds about 320,000 clones, with 70% to 90% as singletons. Sequencing was done on a sample of peripheral blood. Every receptor here comes from a human donor in a cohort sampled during active COVID-19. CDR3s include the opening cysteine and the closing phenylalanine or tryptophan. The order of the fields is clone size, J gene, D gene, V gene, CDR3 length, CDR3 protein, CDR3 DNA. A D gene is named only where the DNA matches it firmly. A clone size is listed for some rows: how often the clone was seen (once, few, many), or a class if it is expanded.

.,TRBJ1-2,.,TRBV18,15,CASSPTTEPNYGYTF,TGTGCCAGCTCACCAACGACAGAGCCTAACTATGGCTACACCTTC
few,TRBJ1-6,TRBD1,TRBV30,12,CAWRQGDSPLHF,TGTGCCTGGAGACAGGGGGATTCACCCCTCCACTTT
.,TRBJ2-7,TRBD1,TRBV5-1,16,CASSLSRDRDTYEQYF,TGCGCCAGCAGCTTGAGCCGGGACAGAGATACCTACGAGCAGTACTTC
.,TRBJ1-2,.,TRBV19,13,CASSNVGGYGYTF,TGTGCCAGTAGTAATGTGGGAGGGTATGGCTACACCTTC
.,TRBJ2-6,.,TRBV7-6,15,CASSSTVSGANVLTF,TGTGCCAGCAGCTCTACAGTGTCCGGGGCCAACGTCCTGACTTTC
few,TRBJ2-1,TRBD2,TRBV9,15,CASSVGGTSDNEQFF,TGTGCCAGCAGCGTAGGCGGGACTAGCGACAATGAGCAGTTCTTC
.,TRBJ1-4,.,TRBV29-1,13,CSVLRGTNEKLFF,TGCAGCGTTCTCAGGGGAACTAATGAAAAACTGTTTTTT
.,TRBJ1-1,.,TRBV4-1,15,CASSQVKEGNTEAFF,TGCGCCAGCAGCCAAGTCAAGGAGGGAAACACTGAAGCTTTCTTT
few,TRBJ2-7,.,TRBV7-2,12,CASRGFMYEQYF,TGTGCCAGCCGAGGGTTTATGTACGAGCAGTACTTC
.,TRBJ1-3,.,TRBV10-1,13,CASRQGSGNTIYF,TGCGCCAGCAGACAGGGTTCTGGAAACACCATATATTTT
.,TRBJ2-3,TRBD2,TRBV20-1,15,CSASGRGDGTDTQYF,TGCAGTGCTAGTGGGCGGGGGGATGGCACAGATACGCAGTATTTT
.,TRBJ1-1,.,TRBV6-5,15,CASALVRTGNTEAFF,TGTGCCAGCGCTTTAGTTCGAACAGGGAACACTGAAGCTTTCTTT
.,TRBJ2-1,TRBD2,TRBV6-6,13,CASSGGGVREQFF,TGTGCCAGCAGTGGCGGGGGAGTCAGGGAGCAGTTCTTC
.,TRBJ1-5,.,TRBV6-1,15,CASSDRGGSNQPQHF,TGTGCCAGCAGTGATAGGGGGGGGAGCAATCAGCCCCAGCATTTT
.,TRBJ1-2,TRBD1,TRBV2,13,CASRGDRGYGYTF,TGTGCCAGCAGGGGGGACAGGGGCTATGGCTACACCTTC
once,TRBJ2-7,TRBD1,TRBV6-1,15,CASSEPYRGAYEQYF,TGTGCCAGCAGTGAACCCTACAGGGGAGCATACGAGCAGTACTTC
.,TRBJ1-1,.,TRBV30,12,CAWSAGQTEAFF,TGTGCCTGGAGTGCCGGACAGACTGAAGCTTTCTTT
.,TRBJ1-1,TRBD1,TRBV2,11,CASGDRGKAFF,TGTGCCAGCGGGGACAGGGGAAAAGCTTTCTTT
.,TRBJ2-7,.,TRBV19,15,CASSIVRDPSYEQYF,TGTGCCAGTAGTATCGTCAGGGATCCTTCCTACGAGCAGTACTTC
.,TRBJ1-4,TRBD1,TRBV19,16,CASRRGQAATNEKLFF,TGTGCCAGTAGGCGCGGACAGGCTGCAACTAATGAAAAACTGTTTTTT
.,TRBJ2-1,TRBD1,TRBV13,16,CASSLGGRTGPHEQFF,TGTGCCAGCAGCTTAGGGGGCCGGACAGGCCCCCATGAGCAGTTCTTC